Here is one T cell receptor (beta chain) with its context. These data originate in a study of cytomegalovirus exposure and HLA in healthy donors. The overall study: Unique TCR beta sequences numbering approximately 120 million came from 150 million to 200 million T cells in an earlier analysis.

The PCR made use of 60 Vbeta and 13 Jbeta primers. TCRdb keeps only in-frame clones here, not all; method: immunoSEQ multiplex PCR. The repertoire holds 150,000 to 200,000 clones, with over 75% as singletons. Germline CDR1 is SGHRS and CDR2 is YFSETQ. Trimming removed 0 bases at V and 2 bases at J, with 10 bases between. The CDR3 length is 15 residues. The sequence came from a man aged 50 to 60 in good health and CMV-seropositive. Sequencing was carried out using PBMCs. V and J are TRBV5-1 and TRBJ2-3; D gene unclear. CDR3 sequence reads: CASSLERTSTDTQYF. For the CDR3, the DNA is TGCGCCAGCAGCTTGGAGCGTACCTCCACAGATACGCAGTATTTT.